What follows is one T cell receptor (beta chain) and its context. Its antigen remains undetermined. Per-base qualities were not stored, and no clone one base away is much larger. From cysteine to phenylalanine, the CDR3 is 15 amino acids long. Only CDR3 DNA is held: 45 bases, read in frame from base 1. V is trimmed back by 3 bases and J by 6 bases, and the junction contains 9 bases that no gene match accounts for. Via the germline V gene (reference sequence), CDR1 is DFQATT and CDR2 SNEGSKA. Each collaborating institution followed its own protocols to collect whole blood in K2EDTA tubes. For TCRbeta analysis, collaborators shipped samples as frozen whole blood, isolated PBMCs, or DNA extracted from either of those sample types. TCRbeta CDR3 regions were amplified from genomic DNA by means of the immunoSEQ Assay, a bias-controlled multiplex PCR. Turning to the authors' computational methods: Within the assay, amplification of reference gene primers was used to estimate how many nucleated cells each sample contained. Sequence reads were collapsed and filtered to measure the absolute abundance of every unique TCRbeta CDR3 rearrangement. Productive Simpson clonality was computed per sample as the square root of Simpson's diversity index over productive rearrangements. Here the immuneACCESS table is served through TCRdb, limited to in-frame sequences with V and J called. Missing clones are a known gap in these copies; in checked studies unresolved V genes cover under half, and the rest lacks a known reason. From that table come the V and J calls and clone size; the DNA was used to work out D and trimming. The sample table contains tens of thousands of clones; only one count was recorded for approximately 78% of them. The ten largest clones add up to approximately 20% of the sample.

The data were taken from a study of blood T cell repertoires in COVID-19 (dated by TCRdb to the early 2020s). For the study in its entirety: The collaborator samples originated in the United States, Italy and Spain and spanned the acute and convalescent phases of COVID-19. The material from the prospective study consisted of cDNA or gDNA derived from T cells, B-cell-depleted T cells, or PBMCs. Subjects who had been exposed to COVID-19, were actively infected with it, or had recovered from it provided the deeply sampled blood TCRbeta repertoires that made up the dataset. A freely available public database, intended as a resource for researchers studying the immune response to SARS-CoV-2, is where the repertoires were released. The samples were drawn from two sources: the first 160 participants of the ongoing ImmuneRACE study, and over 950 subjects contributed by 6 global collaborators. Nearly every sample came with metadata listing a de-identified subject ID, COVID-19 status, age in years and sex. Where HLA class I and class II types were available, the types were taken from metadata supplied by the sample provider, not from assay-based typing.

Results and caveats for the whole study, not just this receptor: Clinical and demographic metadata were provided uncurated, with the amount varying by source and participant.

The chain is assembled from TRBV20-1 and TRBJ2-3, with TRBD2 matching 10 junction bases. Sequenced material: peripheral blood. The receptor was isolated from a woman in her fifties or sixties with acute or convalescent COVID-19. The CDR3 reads CSASPNSGGRDTQYF. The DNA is TGCAGTGCTAGTCCCAATAGCGGGGGGCGGGATACGCAGTATTTT.